Listed below are T cell receptor beta chains from one sample, sequenced in a study of blood T cell repertoires in COVID-19. This table comes from immunoSEQ multiplex PCR, and its TCRdb copy is limited to in-frame clones, with some not included. The repertoire holds 90,000 to 120,000 clones, roughly four fifths seen once, with more than 20% in the top ten. What was sequenced was peripheral blood. Receptors were obtained from a man in his 70s with active or convalescent COVID-19. Each CDR3 is given with its conserved first and last residue. D genes are given only for firm matches. Clone size is not always given. Where it is, it says once, few, many or a class for expanded clones.

V: TRBV19
J: TRBJ1-5
size: once
D: TRBD1
CDR3: CASSIGEQGKPQHF
DNA: TGTGCCAGTAGTATAGGAGAACAGGGGAAGCCCCAGCATTTT

V: TRBV7-9
J: TRBJ2-2
size: -
D: -
CDR3: CASSIQRDTGELFF
DNA: TGTGCCAGCAGCATCCAGCGCGACACCGGGGAGCTGTTTTTT

V: TRBV5-8
J: TRBJ1-4
size: -
D: -
CDR3: CASSLFQQGYKGKLFF
DNA: TGTGCCAGCAGCTTGTTTCAACAGGGTTACAAGGGAAAACTGTTTTTT

V: TRBV5-1
J: TRBJ1-4
size: once
D: -
CDR3: CASSVIAAANEKLFF
DNA: TGCGCCAGCAGCGTAATCGCGGCGGCTAATGAAAAACTGTTTTTT

V: TRBV14
J: TRBJ2-7
size: -
D: -
CDR3: CASSQDGMIQGSYEQYF
DNA: TGTGCCAGCAGCCAAGATGGCATGATACAGGGCTCCTACGAGCAGTACTTC

V: TRBV28
J: TRBJ1-5
size: -
D: -
CDR3: CASSLEQESNQPQHF
DNA: TGTGCCAGCAGTTTAGAACAGGAAAGCAATCAGCCCCAGCATTTT

V: TRBV30
J: TRBJ2-1
size: -
D: -
CDR3: CAWSVQAGTYNEQFF
DNA: TGTGCCTGGAGCGTACAAGCGGGTACCTACAATGAGCAGTTCTTC

V: TRBV6-1
J: TRBJ2-1
size: -
D: TRBD2
CDR3: CASSETSGGNYNEQFF
DNA: TGTGCCAGCAGTGAAACTAGCGGGGGGAACTACAATGAGCAGTTCTTC

V: TRBV19
J: TRBJ2-3
size: -
D: -
CDR3: CASSGRTRDTQYF
DNA: TGTGCCAGTAGTGGGAGGACGCGGGATACGCAGTATTTT

V: TRBV7-6
J: TRBJ2-1
size: -
D: TRBD2
CDR3: CASSLGGLFNEQFF
DNA: TGTGCCAGCAGCTTAGGGGGACTATTCAATGAGCAGTTCTTC

V: TRBV29-1
J: TRBJ2-1
size: -
D: -
CDR3: CSARFTGSSYNEQFF
DNA: TGCAGCGCCCGATTCACAGGGAGCTCCTACAATGAGCAGTTCTTC

V: TRBV28
J: TRBJ2-1
size: -
D: -
CDR3: CASKGHSSYEQFF
DNA: TGTGCCAGCAAAGGGCACTCTAGCTATGAGCAGTTCTTC

V: TRBV15
J: TRBJ2-7
size: -
D: -
CDR3: CATSRSTGVFYEQYF
DNA: TGTGCCACCAGCAGGTCGACAGGAGTTTTTTACGAGCAGTACTTC

V: TRBV14
J: TRBJ1-2
size: -
D: -
CDR3: CASSQGLTYGYTF
DNA: TGTGCCAGCAGCCAAGGTCTGACTTATGGCTACACCTTC

V: TRBV24-1
J: TRBJ1-2
size: -
D: -
CDR3: CATSDLSDRNGGYTF
DNA: TGTGCCACCAGTGATTTGTCCGACAGGAATGGCGGCTACACCTTC

V: TRBV6-5
J: TRBJ1-3
size: -
D: -
CDR3: CASSYSTVAGNTIYF
DNA: TGTGCCAGCAGTTATTCGACAGTGGCTGGAAACACCATATATTTT

V: TRBV7-8
J: TRBJ1-1
size: -
D: TRBD1
CDR3: CASSPGGPNTEAFF
DNA: TGTGCCAGCAGCCCAGGGGGCCCGAACACTGAAGCTTTCTTT

V: TRBV28
J: TRBJ2-6
size: -
D: TRBD1
CDR3: CASRPSLDRVGANVLTF
DNA: TGTGCCAGCAGACCCAGTTTGGACAGGGTGGGGGCCAACGTCCTGACTTTC

V: TRBV5-1
J: TRBJ2-7
size: -
D: TRBD1
CDR3: CASSFSWAGGEQYF
DNA: TGCGCCAGCAGCTTCAGTTGGGCAGGGGGCGAGCAGTACTTC

V: TRBV5-1
J: TRBJ1-2
size: -
D: -
CDR3: CASSFNPAGGNYGYTF
DNA: TGCGCCAGCAGCTTTAACCCGGCGGGGGGGAACTATGGCTACACCTTC

V: TRBV14
J: TRBJ2-7
size: -
D: -
CDR3: CASSQYGTGREQYF
DNA: TGTGCCAGCAGCCAGTATGGTACAGGACGCGAGCAGTACTTC

V: TRBV19
J: TRBJ1-1
size: -
D: TRBD1
CDR3: CATDRAGTEAFF
DNA: TGTGCTACCGACAGGGCGGGCACTGAAGCTTTCTTT

V: TRBV19
J: TRBJ1-5
size: -
D: -
CDR3: CASIEGKLGVWDQPQHF
DNA: TGTGCCAGTATAGAGGGAAAGTTAGGTGTGTGGGATCAGCCCCAGCATTTT

V: TRBV3-1/TRBV3-2
J: TRBJ2-1
size: -
D: TRBD2
CDR3: CASSPGRELPYNEQFF
DNA: TGTGCCAGCAGCCCCGGGCGGGAGCTCCCCTACAATGAGCAGTTCTTC

V: TRBV27
J: TRBJ1-4
size: once
D: TRBD1
CDR3: CASSHPGTGVEKLFF
DNA: TGTGCCAGCAGTCACCCCGGGACAGGGGTAGAAAAACTGTTTTTT

V: TRBV27
J: TRBJ1-2
size: -
D: TRBD1
CDR3: CATGTAPSFYGYTF
DNA: TGTGCCACCGGGACAGCCCCTTCTTTCTATGGCTACACCTTC

V: TRBV5-1
J: TRBJ2-3
size: few
D: -
CDR3: CASSFGELEATDTQYF
DNA: TGCGCCAGCAGCTTCGGGGAGCTGGAAGCGACAGATACGCAGTATTTT

V: TRBV10-1
J: TRBJ2-3
size: -
D: -
CDR3: CASSEGQITDTQYF
DNA: TGCGCCAGCAGTGAGGGACAGATCACAGATACGCAGTATTTT

V: TRBV19
J: TRBJ1-6
size: -
D: TRBD1
CDR3: CASRMTGGGPSPLHF
DNA: TGTGCCAGTAGGATGACAGGGGGCGGCCCCTCACCCCTCCACTTT

V: TRBV7-2
J: TRBJ1-1
size: few
D: -
CDR3: CASSPGAANTEAFF
DNA: TGTGCCAGCAGCCCCGGAGCAGCGAACACTGAAGCTTTCTTT

V: TRBV5-4
J: TRBJ2-5
size: -
D: -
CDR3: CASSLYLAGEWETQYF
DNA: TGTGCCAGCAGCTTGTATTTAGCTGGGGAGTGGGAGACCCAGTACTTC

V: TRBV15
J: TRBJ1-4
size: -
D: -
CDR3: CATSSTGIVEKLFF
DNA: TGTGCCACCAGCAGTACAGGGATTGTCGAAAAACTGTTTTTT

V: TRBV3-1/TRBV3-2
J: TRBJ2-1
size: -
D: TRBD2
CDR3: CASSQLAGGGNEQFF
DNA: TGTGCCAGCAGCCAACTCGCGGGAGGGGGCAATGAGCAGTTCTTC

V: TRBV7-9
J: TRBJ1-2
size: -
D: -
CDR3: CASSLTTANYGYTF
DNA: TGTGCCAGCAGCTTGACGACAGCCAACTATGGCTACACCTTC

V: TRBV6-6
J: TRBJ1-3
size: -
D: -
CDR3: CASSYSGSSGNTIYF
DNA: TGTGCCAGCAGTTACTCCGGGAGCTCTGGAAACACCATATATTTT